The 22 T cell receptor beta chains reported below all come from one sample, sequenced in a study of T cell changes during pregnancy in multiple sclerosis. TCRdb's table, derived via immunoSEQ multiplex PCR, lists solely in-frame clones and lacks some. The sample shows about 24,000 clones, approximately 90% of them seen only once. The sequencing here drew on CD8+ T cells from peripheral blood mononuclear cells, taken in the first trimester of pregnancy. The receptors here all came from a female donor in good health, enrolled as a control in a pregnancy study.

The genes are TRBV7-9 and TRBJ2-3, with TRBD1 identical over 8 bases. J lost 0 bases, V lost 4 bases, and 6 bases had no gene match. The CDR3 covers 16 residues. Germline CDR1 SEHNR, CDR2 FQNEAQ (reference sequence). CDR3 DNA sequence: TGTGCCAGCAGCTCGGCAGGGGGCGGTAGCACAGATACGCAGTATTTT. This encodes CASSSAGGGSTDTQYF.

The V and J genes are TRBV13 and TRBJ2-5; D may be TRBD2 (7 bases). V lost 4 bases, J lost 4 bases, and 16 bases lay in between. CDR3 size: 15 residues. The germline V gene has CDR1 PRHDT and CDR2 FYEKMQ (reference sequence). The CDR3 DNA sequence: TGTGCCAGCAGCTCAAAAGGGGGAGGGAGAGAGACCCAGTACTTC. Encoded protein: CASSSKGGGRETQYF.

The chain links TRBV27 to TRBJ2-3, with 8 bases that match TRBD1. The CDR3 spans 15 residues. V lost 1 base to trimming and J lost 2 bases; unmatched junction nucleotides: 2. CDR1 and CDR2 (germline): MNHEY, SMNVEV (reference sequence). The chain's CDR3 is CASSLWGQVTDTQYF. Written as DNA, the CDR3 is TGTGCCAGCAGTTTATGGGGACAGGTCACAGATACGCAGTATTTT.

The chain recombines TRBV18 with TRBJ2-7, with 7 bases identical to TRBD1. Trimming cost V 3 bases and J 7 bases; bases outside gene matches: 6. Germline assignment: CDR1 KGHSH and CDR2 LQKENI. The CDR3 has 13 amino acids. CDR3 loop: CASSPWDSPEQYF. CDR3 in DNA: TGTGCCAGCTCACCTTGGGACAGTCCGGAGCAGTACTTC. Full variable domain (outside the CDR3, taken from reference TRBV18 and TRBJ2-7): NAGVMQNPRHLVRRRGQEARLRCSPMKGHSHVYWYRQLPEEGLKFMVYLQKENIIDESGMPKERFSAEFPKEGPSILRIQQVVRGDSAAYFCASSPWDSPEQYFGPGTRLTVT.

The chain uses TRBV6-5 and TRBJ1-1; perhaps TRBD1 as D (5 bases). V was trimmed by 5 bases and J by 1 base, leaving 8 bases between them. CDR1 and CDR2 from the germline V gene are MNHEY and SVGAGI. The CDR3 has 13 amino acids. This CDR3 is CASSDGQNTEAFF. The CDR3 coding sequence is TGTGCCAGCAGTGATGGACAGAACACTGAAGCTTTCTTT.

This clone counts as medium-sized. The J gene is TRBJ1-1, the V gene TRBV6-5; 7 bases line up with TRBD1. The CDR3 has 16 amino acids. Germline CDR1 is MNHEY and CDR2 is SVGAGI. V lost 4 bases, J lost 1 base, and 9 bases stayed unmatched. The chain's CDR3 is CASSLQGKIENTEAFF. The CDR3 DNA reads TGTGCCAGCAGTTTACAGGGGAAAATTGAGAACACTGAAGCTTTCTTT.

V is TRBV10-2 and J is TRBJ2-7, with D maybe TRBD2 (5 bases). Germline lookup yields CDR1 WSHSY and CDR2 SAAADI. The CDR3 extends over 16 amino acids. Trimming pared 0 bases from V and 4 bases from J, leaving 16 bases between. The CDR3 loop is CASSESAGNHLYEQYF. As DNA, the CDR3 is TGCGCCAGCAGTGAGTCCGCGGGCAACCACCTGTACGAGCAGTACTTC.

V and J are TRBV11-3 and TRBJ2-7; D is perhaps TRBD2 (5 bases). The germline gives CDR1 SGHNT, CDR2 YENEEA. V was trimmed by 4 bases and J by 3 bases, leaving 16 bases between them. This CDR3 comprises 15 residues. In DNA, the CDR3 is TGTGCCAGCAGCTCCGGAAGCAGCGGCTACTACGAGCAGTACTTC. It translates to CASSSGSSGYYEQYF.

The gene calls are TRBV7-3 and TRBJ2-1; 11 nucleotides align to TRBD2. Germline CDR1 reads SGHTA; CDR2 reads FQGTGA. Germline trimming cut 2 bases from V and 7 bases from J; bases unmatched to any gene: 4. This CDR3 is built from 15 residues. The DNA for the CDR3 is TGTGCCAGCAGCTTATTAGCGGGGGGGCGGAATGAGCAGTTCTTC. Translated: CASSLLAGGRNEQFF.

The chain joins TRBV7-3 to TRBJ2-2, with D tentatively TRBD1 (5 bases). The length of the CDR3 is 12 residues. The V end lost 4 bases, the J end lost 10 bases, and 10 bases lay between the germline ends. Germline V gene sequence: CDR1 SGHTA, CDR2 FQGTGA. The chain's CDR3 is CASSSSREELFF. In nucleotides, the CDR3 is TGTGCCAGCAGCTCCAGCAGGGAGGAGCTGTTTTTT.

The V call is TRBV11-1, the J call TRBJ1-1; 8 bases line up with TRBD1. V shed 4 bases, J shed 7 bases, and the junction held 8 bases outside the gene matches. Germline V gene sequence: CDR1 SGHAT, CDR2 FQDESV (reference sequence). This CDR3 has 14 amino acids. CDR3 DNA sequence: TGTGCCAGCAGCTCGTCCGGGACAGGCCTTGAAGCTTTCTTT. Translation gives CASSSSGTGLEAFF.

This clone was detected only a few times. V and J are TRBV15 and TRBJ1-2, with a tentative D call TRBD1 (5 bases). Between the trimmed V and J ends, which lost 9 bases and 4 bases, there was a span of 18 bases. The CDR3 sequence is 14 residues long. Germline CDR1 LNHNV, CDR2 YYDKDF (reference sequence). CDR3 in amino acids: CATRLGGDPYGYTF. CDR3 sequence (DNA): TGTGCCACGCGCCTTGGGGGGGATCCCTATGGCTACACCTTC.

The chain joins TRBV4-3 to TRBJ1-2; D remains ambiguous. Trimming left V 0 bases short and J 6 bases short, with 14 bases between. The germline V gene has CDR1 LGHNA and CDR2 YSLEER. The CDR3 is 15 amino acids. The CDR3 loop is CASSQEWFRVDGYTF. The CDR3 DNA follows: TGCGCCAGCAGCCAAGAGTGGTTTCGAGTCGATGGCTACACCTTC.

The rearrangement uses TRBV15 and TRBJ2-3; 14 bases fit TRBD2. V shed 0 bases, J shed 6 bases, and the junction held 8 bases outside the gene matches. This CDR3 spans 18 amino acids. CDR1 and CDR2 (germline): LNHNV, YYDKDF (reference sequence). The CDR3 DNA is TGTGCCACCAGCAGAGAGAGACTAGCGGGGGGGCCGCAGGATACGCAGTATTTT. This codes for CATSRERLAGGPQDTQYF.

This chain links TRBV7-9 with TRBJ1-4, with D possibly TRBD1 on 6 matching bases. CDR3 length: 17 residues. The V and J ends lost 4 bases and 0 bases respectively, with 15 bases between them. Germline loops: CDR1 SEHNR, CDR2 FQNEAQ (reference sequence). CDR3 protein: CASSSPRTAATNEKLFF. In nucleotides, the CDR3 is TGTGCCAGCAGCTCCCCGAGGACAGCTGCAACTAATGAAAAACTGTTTTTT.

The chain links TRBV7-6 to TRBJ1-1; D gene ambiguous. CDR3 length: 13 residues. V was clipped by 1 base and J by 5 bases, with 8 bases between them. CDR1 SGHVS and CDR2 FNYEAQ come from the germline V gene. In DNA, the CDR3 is TGTGCCAGCAGCTTAGGGAGGGAGACTGAAGCTTTCTTT. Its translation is CASSLGRETEAFF.

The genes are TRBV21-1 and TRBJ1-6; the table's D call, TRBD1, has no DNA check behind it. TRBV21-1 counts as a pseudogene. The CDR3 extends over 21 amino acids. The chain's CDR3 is CASSKEMGPRQNGSYNSPLHF. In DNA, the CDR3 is TGTGCCAGCAGCAAAGAAATGGGCCCAAGGCAGAATGGGTCCTATAATTCACCCCTCCACTTT.

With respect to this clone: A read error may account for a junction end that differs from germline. For the CDR3, the DNA is TGCGCCAGCAGCCAAGCGGGGGGAATAAGAGAGACCCAGTACTTC. Protein sequence: CASSQAGGIRETQYF. The chain recombines TRBV5-4 with TRBJ2-5; 9 bases match TRBD2. Germline V CDR1 and CDR2: SGHNT, YYREEE (reference sequence). The CDR3 contains 15 residues.

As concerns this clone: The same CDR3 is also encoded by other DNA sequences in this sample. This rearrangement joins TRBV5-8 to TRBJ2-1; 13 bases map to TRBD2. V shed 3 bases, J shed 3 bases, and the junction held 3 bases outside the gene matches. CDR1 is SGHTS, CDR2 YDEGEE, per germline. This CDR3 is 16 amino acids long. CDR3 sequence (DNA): TGTGCCAGCAGCTCTGGACTAGCGGGGGTCTACAATGAGCAGTTCTTC. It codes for CASSSGLAGVYNEQFF.

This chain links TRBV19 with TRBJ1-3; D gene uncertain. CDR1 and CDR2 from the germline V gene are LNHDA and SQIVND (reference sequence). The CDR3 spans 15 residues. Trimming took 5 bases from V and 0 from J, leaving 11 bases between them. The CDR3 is CASSLAALSGNTIYF. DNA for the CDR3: TGTGCCAGTAGTCTCGCGGCGCTCTCTGGAAACACCATATATTTT.

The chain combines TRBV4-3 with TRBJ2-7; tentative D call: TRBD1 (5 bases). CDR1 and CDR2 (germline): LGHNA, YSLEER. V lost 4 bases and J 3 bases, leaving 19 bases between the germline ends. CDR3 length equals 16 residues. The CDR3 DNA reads TGCGCCAGCAGCCGAAGTCCCGAGCAGGGCCACTACGAGCAGTACTTC. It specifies CASSRSPEQGHYEQYF.

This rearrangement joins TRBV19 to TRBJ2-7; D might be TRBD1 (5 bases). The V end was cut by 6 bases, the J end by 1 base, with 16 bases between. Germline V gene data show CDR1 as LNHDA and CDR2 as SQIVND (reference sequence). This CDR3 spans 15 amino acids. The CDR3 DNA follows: TGTGCCAGTAGCTTGACTGGGGCCCTATCCTACGAGCAGTACTTC. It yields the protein CASSLTGALSYEQYF.